These T cell receptor beta chains were read from a single sample in a study of identical twins. TCRdb ran MiXCR on the 5' RACE reads and lists one entry per CDR3 protein. The sample holds roughly 1.6 million distinct CDR3 sequences; roughly 35% are singletons and the top ten take around 0.25%. Specimen: cord blood. The receptors derive from a newborn girl in good health. The CDR3 runs from the conserved cysteine through the conserved F or W. Fields, in order: D gene, clone size, V gene, J gene, CDR3 protein, CDR3 DNA. The D gene is left open where the match is weak. Only part of the rows carry a size: once, few, many, or a class if the clone is expanded.

NA	NA	TRBV5-1	TRBJ2-7	CASSRREKKGFEQYF	TGCGCCAGCAGCCGCAGGGAAAAAAAGGGGTTCGAGCAGTACTTC
TRBD1	few	TRBV25-1	TRBJ1-2	CASSDHSTGGYGYTF	TGTGCCAGCAGTGATCATTCGACAGGGGGCTATGGCTACACCTTC
TRBD2	few	TRBV20-1	TRBJ2-3	CSGTGGPTDTQYF	TGCAGTGGGACGGGGGGGCCCACAGATACGCAGTATTTT
NA	NA	TRBV4-1	TRBJ2-7	CASSQAQRNEQYF	TGCGCCAGCAGCCAGGCACAGCGCAATGAGCAGTACTTC
TRBD1	NA	TRBV7-2	TRBJ1-2	CASSPRTGGCGYTF	TGTGCCAGCAGCCCCCGAACAGGGGGCTGTGGCTACACCTTC
TRBD1	NA	TRBV5-5	TRBJ2-2	CASSLSWWDRGHGELFF	TGTGCCAGCAGCTTGAGCTGGTGGGACAGGGGGCACGGGGAGCTGTTTTTT
NA	many	TRBV5-1	TRBJ1-4	CASSPGRNEKLFF	TGCGCCAGCAGCCCGGGACGGAATGAAAAACTGTTTTTT
NA	few	TRBV28	TRBJ2-7	CASSLFMFYEQYF	TGTGCCAGCAGTTTATTTATGTTCTACGAGCAGTACTTC
TRBD1	NA	TRBV11-2	TRBJ1-4	CASSHLGQGTNEKLFF	TGTGCCAGCAGTCATCTCGGACAGGGGACTAATGAAAAACTGTTTTTT
TRBD2	NA	TRBV19	TRBJ2-1	CASSPRAGGPISSYNEQFF	TGTGCCAGTAGTCCACGAGCGGGAGGGCCAATTAGCTCCTACAATGAGCAGTTCTTC
TRBD2	few	TRBV2	TRBJ2-3	CASSERTSGGFITDTQYF	TGTGCCAGCAGTGAACGGACTAGCGGGGGCTTTATAACAGATACGCAGTATTTT
TRBD1	NA	TRBV29-1	TRBJ1-1	CSVEGTGYQAFF	TGCAGCGTTGAAGGGACAGGGTACCAAGCTTTCTTT
TRBD1	few	TRBV14	TRBJ2-7	CASSQWTGFGEQYF	TGTGCCAGCAGCCAGTGGACAGGTTTTGGCGAGCAGTACTTC
TRBD2	few	TRBV6-2/TRBV6-3	TRBJ2-1	CASGAGAPSYNEQFF	TGTGCCAGCGGAGCGGGGGCCCCCTCCTACAATGAGCAGTTCTTC
NA	few	TRBV10-3	TRBJ1-5	CATGTDANQPQHF	TGTGCCACCGGGACCGACGCCAATCAGCCCCAGCATTTT
NA	few	TRBV20-1	TRBJ1-1	CSAPRSRNTEAFF	TGCAGTGCGCCGAGGAGCAGGAACACTGAAGCTTTCTTT
TRBD1	few	TRBV2	TRBJ2-1	CASSVGQGGVNEQFF	TGTGCCAGCAGTGTAGGACAGGGGGGTGTGAATGAGCAGTTCTTC
NA	NA	TRBV28	TRBJ2-4	CASNRGKLAKNIQYF	TGTGCCAGCAACCGGGGGAAACTAGCCAAAAACATTCAGTACTTC
NA	NA	TRBV12-3/TRBV12-4	TRBJ1-1	CASSLAEGGTEAFF	TGTGCCAGCAGTTTAGCGGAGGGTGGCACTGAAGCTTTCTTT
NA	few	TRBV9	TRBJ1-2	CASSVARGGYTF	TGTGCCAGCAGCGTAGCGAGGGGTGGCTACACCTTC
NA	few	TRBV29-1	TRBJ2-5	CRGTEETQYF	TGCCGCGGGACAGAAGAGACCCAGTACTTC
NA	few	TRBV7-7	TRBJ2-1	CASSRGLGPPNEQFF	TGTGCCAGCAGCCGGGGACTTGGTCCCCCCAATGAGCAGTTCTTC
TRBD1	few	TRBV5-1	TRBJ1-2	CASSLADRGGGYTF	TGCGCCAGCAGCTTGGCGGACAGGGGAGGTGGCTACACCTTC
TRBD2	NA	TRBV28	TRBJ2-4	CASSPRTSGNGIQYF	TGTGCCAGCAGTCCCCGGACTAGCGGGAATGGCATTCAGTACTTC
NA	NA	TRBV27	TRBJ1-5	CASRIRGGAQPQHF	TGTGCCAGCAGAATACGAGGGGGTGCTCAGCCCCAGCATTTT
NA	many	TRBV29-1	TRBJ2-5	CSVDGSRQETQYF	TGCAGCGTTGATGGGTCCCGCCAAGAGACCCAGTACTTC
NA	once	TRBV28	TRBJ1-2	CASSPPMGGYGYTF	TGTGCCAGCAGTCCCCCCATGGGAGGCTATGGCTACACCTTC
NA	many	TRBV14	TRBJ2-7	CASSQTLGYHEQYF	TGTGCCAGCAGCCAAACCCTAGGGTACCACGAGCAGTACTTC
NA	NA	TRBV6-1	TRBJ1-4	CASSELAPGSNEKLFF	TGTGCCAGCAGTGAATTAGCCCCGGGATCTAATGAAAAACTGTTTTTT